What follows is one T cell receptor beta chain and its context. Its antigen is not identified. Produced via immunoSEQ multiplex PCR; TCRdb's table is partial and in-frame only. This table has hundreds of thousands of clones, approximately 83% appearing once. The donors were part of the validation cohort of 120 subjects. That cohort was separate from the first cohort, which comprised under 700 subjects. This specimen belongs to a study of cytomegalovirus exposure and HLA in healthy donors. General study results and limits: Cytomegalovirus status was reportedly diagnosed by the classifier with high specificity and sensitivity. A later analysis found first-cohort TCR clusters tended to co-occur in the approximately 110 validation repertoires.

CDR3 length equals 12 residues. Trimming removed 4 bases at V and 7 bases at J, with 8 bases between. Germline loops: CDR1 MNHEY, CDR2 SVGAGI. Sequenced material: PBMCs. The clonotype originates from a woman in her 30s in good health and CMV-seropositive. The genes are TRBV6-5 and TRBJ2-1; perhaps TRBD1 as D (6 bases). This chain's CDR3 is CASSFRGNEQFF. The CDR3 DNA is TGTGCCAGCAGTTTCAGGGGAAATGAGCAGTTCTTC.